This T cell receptor (beta chain) was identified during a study of blood T cell repertoires in COVID-19. This CDR3 has 15 amino acids. Trimming pared 1 base from V and 3 bases from J, leaving 13 bases between. The germline CDR1 and CDR2 sequences are SGHRS and YFSETQ. As processed by the authors: Nucleated cell counts were estimated from reference gene primer amplification. Produced via immunoSEQ multiplex PCR; TCRdb's table is partial and in-frame only. V and J calls and clone size are copied from that table; D and trimming were computed from the DNA. The data show around 250,000 clones, with about 89% seen just once and more than 1% held by the top ten.

The receptor's source is a human donor in a cohort exposed to, infected with or recovered from COVID-19 (not recorded which). The donor label of this sample is uncertain. The sequenced material came from PBMCs or T cells enriched from blood (not recorded which). This chain joins TRBV5-1 and TRBJ1-1; D gene uncertain. CDR3 sequence: CASSLRTGMDTEAFF. The CDR3 nucleotides read TGCGCCAGCAGCTTGCGCACGGGAATGGACACTGAAGCTTTCTTT.